Reported below is one TCR beta chain. Its cognate antigen has yet to be identified. Base qualities are not provided; no much larger clone lies one nucleotide away. Libraries were prepared through the immunoSEQ multiplex PCR assay. The original methods were these. A statistical classification framework was developed to diagnose cytomegalovirus status using the catalog of TCR beta chain sequences. TCRdb obtained this table from immuneACCESS and retained in-frame rearrangements with V and J assigned. These tables miss some clones; where compared with another copy, unresolved V genes account for less than half of the shortfall, and the remainder is unexplained. For V, J and clone size, that table is used; D and trimming come from the DNA. Within this sample are about 220,000 clones, with around nine tenths of them counted one time only. Just under 3% of the sample lies in the top ten. The data derive from a study of cytomegalovirus exposure and HLA in healthy donors (dated by TCRdb to 2017 to 2019). As for the study more broadly: According to a later analysis, one platform produced both the roughly 130 validation repertoires and the approximately 670 repertoires of the first cohort. The aim of the study was to test whether cataloging public T cell receptors could identify signatures of past pathogen exposure. Besides the first cohort of hundreds of subjects, a separate validation cohort made up of about 120 different subjects was used. The study combined high-throughput TCR immunosequencing, statistical association of individual TCRs with disease status, and machine learning to predict cytomegalovirus infection status.

Separate from the approximately 700-subject first cohort, the validation cohort of 90 to 150 subjects was the group to which the donors belonged. Study-level results and caveats: The study gave a list of more than 150 TCR beta chains associated with cytomegalovirus. Three of the identified cytomegalovirus-associated TCR beta chains were confirmed in vitro to be specific for cytomegalovirus antigens. The classifier was reported to diagnose cytomegalovirus status with high specificity and sensitivity in both the original cohort and the validation cohort. Subsequent analysis determined that TCRs grouped into clusters in the first cohort also showed a tendency toward co-occurrence across the 130 or so validation repertoires, and 85% to 95% of cluster scores exceeded 0. While some public TCRs were present in many individuals, most TCR sequences turned up only very rarely across donors. All 110 or so repertoires were used to score co-occurrence in the validation cohort in a later analysis, because that analysis had no HLA typing for the cohort. The authors suggested that the approach could potentially be extended to other disease states and immunological phenotypes.

The CDR3, cysteine through phenylalanine, is 13 amino acids long. Just CDR3 DNA is preserved here, 39 bases in frame from base 1. The junction carries 9 bases between V and J, which are trimmed by 5 bases and 2 bases respectively. According to the germline V gene, CDR1 reads MNHNS and CDR2 reads SASEGT. Sequences were obtained from PBMCs. This TCR was recovered from a woman between 18 and 29 years old in good health and CMV-seronegative. The V and J genes are TRBV6-1 and TRBJ1-2; the D gene is possibly TRBD1, with 6 bases matching. The DNA sequence is given as TGTGCCAGCAGTTCTACAGGGAACTATGGCTACACCTTC. It is translated as CASSSTGNYGYTF.